These 17 T cell receptor beta chains were all obtained from the same sample, sequenced in a study of blood T cell repertoires in COVID-19. Assay: immunoSEQ multiplex PCR; the TCRdb copy retains only in-frame clones and omits some. The sample yields a few hundred thousand clones, 85% to 90% seen once. Sequences were obtained from peripheral blood. The receptors shown here come from a woman in her seventies with active or convalescent COVID-19.

The J gene is TRBJ1-1, the V gene TRBV5-5; D is unclear. Per the germline V gene, CDR1 is SGHKS and CDR2 is YYEKEE (reference sequence). Trimming took 2 bases from V and 7 from J, leaving 21 bases between them. This CDR3 spans 16 amino acids. The CDR3 DNA reads TGTGCCAGCAGCTTTTTGATTTATAGGGAGAGTCATGAAGCTTTCTTT. The encoded protein is CASSFLIYRESHEAFF.

The chain uses TRBV6-4 and TRBJ2-5; D gene ambiguous. V lost 10 bases and J 4 bases, leaving 10 bases between the germline ends. Germline CDR1 reads MRHNA; CDR2 reads SNTAGT. This CDR3 comprises 11 residues. Written as DNA, the CDR3 is TGTGCCACCTTTCTAAGAGAGACCCAGTACTTC. This codes for CATFLRETQYF.

V and J are TRBV9 and TRBJ2-3, with 9 bases identical to TRBD2. The V and J ends lost 7 bases and 1 base, in that order; junction bases with no gene match: 22. CDR3 size: 20 residues. Germline V CDR1 and CDR2: SGDLS, YYNGEE. Written as DNA, the CDR3 is TGTGCCAGCTATTCCTGGGCGGGGGGGCCAGATCCCCTAGGCACAGATACGCAGTATTTT. Amino acids: CASYSWAGGPDPLGTDTQYF.

This clone was recorded once. This rearrangement joins TRBV18 to TRBJ1-1; the match to TRBD1 covers 7 bases. Germline V gene data show CDR1 as KGHSH and CDR2 as LQKENI. The V and J ends lost 8 bases and 4 bases, in that order; junction bases with no gene match: 10. CDR3 length equals 14 residues. The DNA of the CDR3 is TGTGCCAGCCTTTCTAGGGGGCAGCCCACTGAAGCTTTCTTT. It encodes CASLSRGQPTEAFF.

V and J are TRBV6-6 and TRBJ2-1; D is undetermined. The ends were cut back, 3 bases at V and 3 bases at J, with 9 bases in the middle. Germline V CDR1 and CDR2: MNHNY, SVGAGI (reference sequence). The CDR3 is made up of 14 amino acids. CDR3 DNA sequence: TGTGCCAGCAGTTATTCTCCGGGCTACAATGAGCAGTTCTTC. This gives the protein CASSYSPGYNEQFF.

This chain uses TRBV7-2 with TRBJ1-1, with D possibly being TRBD1 (6 bases). Germline V gives CDR1 SGHTA, CDR2 FQGNSA. Trimming stripped 2 bases from V and 11 bases from J, with 18 bases between. CDR3 size: 14 residues. CDR3 DNA: TGTGCCAGCAGCTTAAGGCAGGGGCCCTCGGGGGCTTTCTTT. The encoded protein is CASSLRQGPSGAFF.

The chain combines TRBV27 with TRBJ1-1, with D perhaps TRBD1 (5 bases). CDR3 length: 15 residues. The V end was cut by 6 bases, the J end by 5 bases, with 19 bases between. From germline, CDR1 is MNHEY and CDR2 SMNVEV (reference sequence). CDR3 protein: CASSPSGGRRTEAFF. CDR3 in DNA: TGTGCCAGCAGCCCCAGCGGGGGGAGACGGACTGAAGCTTTCTTT.

The rearrangement uses TRBV24-1 and TRBJ1-1, with D perhaps matching TRBD1 (5 bases). This CDR3 region has 12 residues. Germline-derived CDR1 and CDR2 are KGHDR and SFDVKD. The V end lost 9 bases, the J end lost 5 bases, and 12 bases lay between the germline ends. The CDR3 loop is CATQGATTEAFF. CDR3 sequence (DNA): TGTGCCACCCAAGGGGCTACAACTGAAGCTTTCTTT.

The chain has TRBV18 and TRBJ1-4, with D unclear. The CDR3 spans 16 residues. The V gene's germline CDR1 is KGHSH and CDR2 LQKENI. Trimming removed 0 bases at V and 3 bases at J, with 11 bases between. CDR3 sequence: CASSPPGASSNEKLFF. CDR3 bases: TGTGCCAGCTCACCACCGGGAGCCAGCTCTAATGAAAAACTGTTTTTT.

This clone was counted only a few times. V usage is TRBV10-3 and J usage is TRBJ1-5; 11 positions match TRBD1. The CDR3 contains 14 residues. Germline-derived CDR1 and CDR2 are ENHRY and SYGVKD. With 7 bases clipped from V and 5 bases from J, the junction kept 4 bases outside the gene matches. Written as DNA, the CDR3 is TGTGCCATCACGGGACAGGGGGTCGATCAGCCCCAGCATTTT. Its translation is CAITGQGVDQPQHF.

The chain couples TRBV6-5 to TRBJ1-3, with D unclear. V was pared by 6 bases and J by 4 bases, with 10 bases between. The CDR3 is 13 residues long. Per germline, CDR1 MNHEY and CDR2 SVGAGI. The CDR3 bases are TGTGCCAGCAGAAGGGAGGGAGGAAACACCATATATTTT. Translating it yields CASRREGGNTIYF.

This clone was picked up one time. V and J are TRBV5-1 and TRBJ2-7, with 11 bases that match TRBD2. In germline, CDR1 is SGHRS, CDR2 YFSETQ. Losses at the gene ends were 2 bases for V and 2 bases for J; bases not matched to a gene: 3. The length of the CDR3 is 15 residues. The CDR3 here is CASSFGTSGTYEQYF. In nucleotides, the CDR3 is TGCGCCAGCAGCTTCGGGACTAGCGGCACCTACGAGCAGTACTTC.

This clone occurred once. The gene calls are TRBV25-1 and TRBJ2-7; D perhaps matches TRBD1 (6 bases). CDR3 length: 12 residues. The V and J ends lost 6 bases and 0 bases respectively, with 6 bases between them. Germline V gene lookup returns CDR1 MGHDK and CDR2 SYGVNS. CDR3 bases: TGTGCCAGCAGCAGGGGCTCCTACGAGCAGTACTTC. It is translated as CASSRGSYEQYF.

The chain carries TRBV3-1 (or the pseudogene TRBV3-2) and TRBJ2-3, with 11 bases lining up with TRBD2. Per germline, CDR1 LGHDT and CDR2 YNNKEL (reference sequence). V was clipped by 4 bases and J by 7 bases; unmatched bases: 13. This CDR3 is 17 amino acids long. The CDR3 loop is CASSRIPSGGPGNTQYF. CDR3 nucleotide sequence: TGTGCCAGCAGCCGGATCCCTAGCGGGGGGCCCGGAAATACGCAGTATTTT.

The chain recombines TRBV4-1 with TRBJ1-6; no clear D. This CDR3 is 14 amino acids long. CDR1 and CDR2 from the germline V gene are MGHRA and YSYEKL. The V gene lost 0 bases and the J gene lost 6 bases, with 6 bases spanning the gap. CDR3 loop: CASSQDRGNSPLHF. DNA for the CDR3: TGCGCCAGCAGCCAAGATCGAGGTAATTCACCCCTCCACTTT.

The sample holds one count of this clone. The chain's CDR3 is CASRHRGGDEQYF. DNA for the CDR3: TGCGCCAGCCGGCACAGGGGAGGTGACGAGCAGTACTTC. The V and J genes are TRBV10-2 and TRBJ2-7, with D tentatively TRBD1 (7 bases). V lost 8 bases to trimming and J lost 5 bases, with 16 bases between them. Germline-derived CDR1 and CDR2 are WSHSY and SAAADI. The CDR3 length is 13 residues.

The chain joins TRBV6-6 to TRBJ1-6; D gene unclear. CDR1 is MNHNY and CDR2 is SVGAGI in the germline V gene (reference sequence). The V and J ends lost 8 bases and 10 bases respectively, with 21 bases between them. CDR3 length: 15 amino acids. Here the CDR3 reads CASDFLGFGESPLHF. The CDR3 DNA follows: TGTGCCAGCGATTTTCTCGGCTTCGGGGAATCACCCCTCCACTTT.